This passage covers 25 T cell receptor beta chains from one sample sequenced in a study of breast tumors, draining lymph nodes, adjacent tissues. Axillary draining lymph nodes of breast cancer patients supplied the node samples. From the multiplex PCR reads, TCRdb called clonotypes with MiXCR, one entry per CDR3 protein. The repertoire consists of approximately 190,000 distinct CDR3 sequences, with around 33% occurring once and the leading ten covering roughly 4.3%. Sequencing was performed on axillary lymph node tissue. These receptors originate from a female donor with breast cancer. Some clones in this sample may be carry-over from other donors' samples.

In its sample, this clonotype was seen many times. The CDR3 protein is CASSLWQDNEQFF. The DNA for the CDR3 is TGTGCCAGCAGTTTGTGGCAGGACAATGAGCAGTTCTTC. The chain carries TRBV27 and TRBJ2-1; D gene unclear. The CDR3 contains 13 residues. Between the trimmed V and J ends, which lost 3 bases and 5 bases, there was a span of 8 bases. Looked up from germline, CDR1 is MNHEY and CDR2 is SMNVEV (reference sequence).

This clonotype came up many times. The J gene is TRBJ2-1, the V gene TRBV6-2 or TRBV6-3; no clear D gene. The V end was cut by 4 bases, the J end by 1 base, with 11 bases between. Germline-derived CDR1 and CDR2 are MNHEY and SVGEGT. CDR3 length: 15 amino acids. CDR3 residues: CASSFRQDSYNEQFF. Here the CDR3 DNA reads TGTGCCAGCAGTTTTCGGCAGGATTCCTACAATGAGCAGTTCTTC.

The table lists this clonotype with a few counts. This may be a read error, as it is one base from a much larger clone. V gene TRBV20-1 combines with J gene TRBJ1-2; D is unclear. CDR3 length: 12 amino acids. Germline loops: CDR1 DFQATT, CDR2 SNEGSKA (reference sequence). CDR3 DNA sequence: TGCAGTGCCCCCCACGGGGAGGATGGCTCCACCTTC. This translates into CSAPHGEDGSTF.

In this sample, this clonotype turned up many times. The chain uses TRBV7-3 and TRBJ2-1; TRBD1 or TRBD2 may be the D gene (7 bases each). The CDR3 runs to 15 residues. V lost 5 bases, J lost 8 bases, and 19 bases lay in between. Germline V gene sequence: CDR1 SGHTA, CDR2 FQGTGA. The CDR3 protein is CASSRAGGGSDEQFF. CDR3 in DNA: TGTGCCAGCAGCCGGGCAGGGGGGGGTTCGGATGAGCAGTTCTTC.

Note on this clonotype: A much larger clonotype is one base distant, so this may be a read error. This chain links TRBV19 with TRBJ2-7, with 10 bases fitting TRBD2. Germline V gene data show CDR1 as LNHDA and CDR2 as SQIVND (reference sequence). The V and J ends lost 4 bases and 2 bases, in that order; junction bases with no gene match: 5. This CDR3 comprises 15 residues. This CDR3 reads CASSRVAGGPYEQYF. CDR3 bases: TGTGCCAGTAGTAGGGTAGCGGGGGGTCCCTACGAGCAGTACTTC.

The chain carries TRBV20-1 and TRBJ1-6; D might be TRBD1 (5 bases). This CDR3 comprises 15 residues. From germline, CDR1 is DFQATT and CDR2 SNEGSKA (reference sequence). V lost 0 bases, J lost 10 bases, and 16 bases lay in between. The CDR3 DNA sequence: TGCAGTGCTAGAGAGTTCCGGGGCTGGAGGTCACCCCTCCACTTT. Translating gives CSAREFRGWRSPLHF.

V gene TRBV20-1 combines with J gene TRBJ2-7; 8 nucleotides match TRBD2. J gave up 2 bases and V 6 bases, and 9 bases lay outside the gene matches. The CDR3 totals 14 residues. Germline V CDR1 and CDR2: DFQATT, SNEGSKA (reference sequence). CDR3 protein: CSAIRRGGPYEQYF. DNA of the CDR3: TGCAGTGCAATCCGACGGGGGGGACCCTACGAGCAGTACTTC.

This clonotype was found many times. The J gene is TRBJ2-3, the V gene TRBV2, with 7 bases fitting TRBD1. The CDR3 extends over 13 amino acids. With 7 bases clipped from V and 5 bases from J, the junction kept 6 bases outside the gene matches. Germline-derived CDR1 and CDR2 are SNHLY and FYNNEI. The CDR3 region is CASTRQGLDTQYF. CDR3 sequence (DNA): TGTGCCAGCACCCGACAGGGATTAGATACGCAGTATTTT.

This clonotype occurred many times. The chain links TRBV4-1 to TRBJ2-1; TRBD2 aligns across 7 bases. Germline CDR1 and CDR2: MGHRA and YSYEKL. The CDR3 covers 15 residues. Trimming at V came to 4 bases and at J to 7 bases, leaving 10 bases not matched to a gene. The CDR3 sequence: CASSPRGGSGNEQFF. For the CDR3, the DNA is TGCGCCAGCAGCCCGCGAGGCGGGAGCGGAAATGAGCAGTTCTTC.

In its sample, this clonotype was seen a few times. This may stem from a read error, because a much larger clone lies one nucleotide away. CDR3 in DNA: TGTGCCAGCAGTTCCGGACCCCCTGGATATGGCTACACCTTC. The encoded protein is CASSSGPPGYGYTF. This chain joins TRBV6-5 and TRBJ1-2; D not resolved. Germline-derived CDR1 and CDR2 are MNHEY and SVGAGI. The CDR3 is 14 amino acids. V lost 4 bases and J 5 bases, leaving 14 bases between the germline ends.

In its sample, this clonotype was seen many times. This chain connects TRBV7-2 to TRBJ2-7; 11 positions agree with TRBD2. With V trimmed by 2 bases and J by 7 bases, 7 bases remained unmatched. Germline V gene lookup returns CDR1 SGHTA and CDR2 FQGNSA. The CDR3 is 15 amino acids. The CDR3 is CASSLRTSGSWEQYF. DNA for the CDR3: TGTGCCAGCAGCTTAAGAACTAGCGGGAGTTGGGAGCAGTACTTC. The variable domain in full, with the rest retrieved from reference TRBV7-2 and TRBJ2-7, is GAGVSQSPSNKVTEKGKDVELRCDPISGHTALYWYRQSLGQGLEFLIYFQGNSAPDKSGLPSDRFSAERTGGSVSTLTIQRTQQEDSAVYLCASSLRTSGSWEQYFGPGTRLTVT.

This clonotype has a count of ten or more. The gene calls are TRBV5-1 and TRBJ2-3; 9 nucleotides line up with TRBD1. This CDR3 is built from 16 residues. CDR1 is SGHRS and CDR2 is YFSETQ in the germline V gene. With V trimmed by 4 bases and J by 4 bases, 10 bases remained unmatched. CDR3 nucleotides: TGCGCCAGCAGCACATCCCGGGACAGGGACCCAGATACGCAGTATTTT. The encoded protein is CASSTSRDRDPDTQYF.

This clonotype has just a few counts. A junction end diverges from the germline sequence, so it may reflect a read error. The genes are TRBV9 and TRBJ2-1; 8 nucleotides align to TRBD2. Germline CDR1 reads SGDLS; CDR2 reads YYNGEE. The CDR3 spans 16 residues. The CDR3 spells CASSVGGLGLYNAQFF. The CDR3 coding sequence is TGTGCCAGCAGCGTAGGGGGACTAGGCCTCTACAATGCGCAGTTCTTC.

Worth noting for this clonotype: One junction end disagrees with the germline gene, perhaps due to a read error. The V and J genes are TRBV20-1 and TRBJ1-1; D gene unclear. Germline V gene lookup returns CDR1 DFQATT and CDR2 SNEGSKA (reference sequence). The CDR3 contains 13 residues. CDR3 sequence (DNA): TGCAGTGCTAGAGAGGACCTGAACACTGAAGCTCTCTTT. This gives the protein CSAREDLNTEALF.

Written as DNA, the CDR3 is TGTGCCAGCACCCCCCGAAACACCGGCAATGAGCAGTTCTTC. This encodes CASTPRNTGNEQFF. The chain employs TRBV7-6 and TRBJ2-1; D gene ambiguous. V was clipped by 7 bases and J by 6 bases, with 16 bases between them. The CDR3 runs to 14 residues. CDR1 is SGHVS and CDR2 is FNYEAQ in the germline V gene. The full variable domain, in which reference TRBV7-6 and TRBJ2-1 provide the parts outside the CDR3, is GAGVSQSPRYKVTKRGQDVALRCDPISGHVSLYWYRQALGQGPEFLTYFNYEAQQDKSGLPNDRFSAERPEGSISTLTIQRTEQRDSAMYRCASTPRNTGNEQFFGPGTRLTVL.

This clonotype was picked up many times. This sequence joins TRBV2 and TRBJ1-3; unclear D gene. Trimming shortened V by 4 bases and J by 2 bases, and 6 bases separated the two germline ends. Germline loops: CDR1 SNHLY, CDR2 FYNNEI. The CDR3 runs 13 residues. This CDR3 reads CASSGETGNTIYF. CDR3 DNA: TGTGCCAGCAGTGGCGAAACTGGAAACACCATATATTTT.

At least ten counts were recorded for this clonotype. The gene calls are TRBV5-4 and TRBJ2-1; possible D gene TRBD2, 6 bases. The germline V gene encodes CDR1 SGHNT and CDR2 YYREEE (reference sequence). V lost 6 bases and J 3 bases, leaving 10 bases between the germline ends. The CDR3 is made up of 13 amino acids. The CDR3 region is CASTREHYNEQFF. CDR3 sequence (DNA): TGTGCCAGCACCCGGGAGCACTACAATGAGCAGTTCTTC.

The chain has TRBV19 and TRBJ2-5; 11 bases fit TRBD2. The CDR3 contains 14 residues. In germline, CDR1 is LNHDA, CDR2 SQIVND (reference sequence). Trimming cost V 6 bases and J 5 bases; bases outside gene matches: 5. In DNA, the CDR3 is TGTGCCAGTAGCCCTATAGCGGGGGGGGAGACCCAGTACTTC. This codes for CASSPIAGGETQYF.

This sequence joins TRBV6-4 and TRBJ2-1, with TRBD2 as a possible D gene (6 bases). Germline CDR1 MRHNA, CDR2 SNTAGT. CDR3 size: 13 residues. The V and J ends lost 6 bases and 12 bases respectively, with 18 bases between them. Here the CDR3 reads CASSPDSWEVQFF. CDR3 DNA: TGTGCCAGCAGCCCCGACAGTTGGGAGGTGCAGTTCTTC.

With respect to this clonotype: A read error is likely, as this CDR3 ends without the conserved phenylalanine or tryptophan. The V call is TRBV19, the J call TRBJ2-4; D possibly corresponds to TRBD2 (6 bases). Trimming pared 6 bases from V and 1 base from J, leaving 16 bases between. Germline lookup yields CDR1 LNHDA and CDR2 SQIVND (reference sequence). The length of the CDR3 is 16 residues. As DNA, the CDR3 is TGTGCCAGTAGGAACATGTTTCGGGGGGCCAAAAACATTCAGTACTCC. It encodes CASRNMFRGAKNIQYS.

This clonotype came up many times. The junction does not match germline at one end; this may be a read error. Here the CDR3 reads CASSHSDSLLIHTF. Here the CDR3 DNA reads TGTGCCAGCAGTCACTCGGACAGCTTGTTGATCCACACCTTC. The chain joins TRBV6-5 to TRBJ1-2; D perhaps matches TRBD1 (6 bases). The V gene's germline CDR1 is MNHEY and CDR2 SVGAGI. The CDR3 length is 14 residues.

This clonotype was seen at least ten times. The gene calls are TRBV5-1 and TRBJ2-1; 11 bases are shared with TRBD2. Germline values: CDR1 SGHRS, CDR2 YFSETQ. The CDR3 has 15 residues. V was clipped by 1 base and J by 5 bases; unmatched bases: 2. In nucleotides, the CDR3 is TGCGCCAGCAGCTTGCTACTAGCGGGAGACAATGAGCAGTTCTTC. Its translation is CASSLLLAGDNEQFF.

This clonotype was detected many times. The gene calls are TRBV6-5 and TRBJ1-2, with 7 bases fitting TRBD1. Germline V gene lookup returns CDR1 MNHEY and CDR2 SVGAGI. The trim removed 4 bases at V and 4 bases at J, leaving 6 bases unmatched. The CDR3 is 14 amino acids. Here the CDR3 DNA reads TGTGCCAGCAGTTCCCTACAGGGGTCCTATGGCTACACCTTC. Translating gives CASSSLQGSYGYTF.

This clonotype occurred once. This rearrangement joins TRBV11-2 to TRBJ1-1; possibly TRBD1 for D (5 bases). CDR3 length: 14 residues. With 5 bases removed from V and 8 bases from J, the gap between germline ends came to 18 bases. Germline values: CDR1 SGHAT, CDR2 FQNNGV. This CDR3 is CASSASRVTNEAFF. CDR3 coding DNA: TGTGCCAGCAGCGCCTCCAGGGTTACGAACGAAGCTTTCTTT.

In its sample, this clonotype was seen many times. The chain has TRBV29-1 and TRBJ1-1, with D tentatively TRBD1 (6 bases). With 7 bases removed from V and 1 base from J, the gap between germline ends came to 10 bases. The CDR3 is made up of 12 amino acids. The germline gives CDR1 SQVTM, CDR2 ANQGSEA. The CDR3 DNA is TGCAGCGCGGGGGGACAGAACACTGAAGCTTTCTTT. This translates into CSAGGQNTEAFF.